These 13 T cell receptor beta chains originate from one sample sequenced in a study of control samples from healthy donors and cancer patients. Assay used: immunoSEQ multiplex PCR; TCRdb lists only in-frame clones, some missing. The sample has more than 100,000 clones, roughly 91% seen once. Sample: PBMCs. These receptors all stem from a man aged 50 or older with head and neck cancer.

The chain is built from TRBV20-1 and TRBJ1-2, with 8 bases that match TRBD1. Per the germline V gene, CDR1 is DFQATT and CDR2 is SNEGSKA (reference sequence). Unmatched junction bases numbered 3, after V lost 4 bases and J lost 8 bases. The CDR3 totals 11 residues. CDR3 sequence reads: CSATRTGGYTF. The CDR3 DNA reads as TGCAGTGCTACGAGGACAGGGGGCTACACCTTC.

The chain links TRBV6-5 to TRBJ2-5; maybe TRBD1 (5 bases). This CDR3 has 12 residues. Trimming left V 6 bases short and J 4 bases short, with 9 bases between. Looked up from germline, CDR1 is MNHEY and CDR2 is SVGAGI. CDR3: CASRRRGETQYF. CDR3 DNA sequence: TGTGCCAGCAGACGTAGGGGAGAGACCCAGTACTTC.

The chain is built from TRBV5-1 and TRBJ1-6; the D is unclear. The CDR3 is 14 residues long. CDR1 is SGHRS, CDR2 YFSETQ, per germline. The ends were cut back, 4 bases at V and 4 bases at J, with 9 bases in the middle. Here the CDR3 reads CASSIGSYNSPLHF. The CDR3 nucleotides are TGCGCCAGCAGCATTGGAAGTTATAATTCACCCCTCCACTTT.

The sample holds a few counts of this clone. V gene TRBV6-5 combines with J gene TRBJ2-7; no clear D gene. CDR3 length: 15 amino acids. Per the germline V gene, CDR1 is MNHEY and CDR2 is SVGAGI. Trimming removed 0 bases from V and 0 bases from J, with 9 bases in between. The CDR3 loop reads CASSYSALGSYEQYF. CDR3 sequence (DNA): TGTGCCAGCAGTTACTCAGCTTTAGGCTCCTACGAGCAGTACTTC.

This clone was recorded once. The chain has TRBV4-1 and TRBJ2-3, with 9 bases identical to TRBD2. V lost 6 bases and J lost 6; bases outside the gene matches: 13. Per germline, CDR1 MGHRA and CDR2 YSYEKL. The CDR3 has 16 amino acids. The CDR3 bases are TGCGCCAGCAGTAGACTTTTCACGGCGGGAGGGGATACGCAGTATTTT. Translated: CASSRLFTAGGDTQYF.

The gene calls are TRBV5-4 and TRBJ2-5; D possibly uses TRBD1 or TRBD2 (6 bases each). Trimming pared 3 bases from V and 5 bases from J, leaving 8 bases between. The germline CDR1 and CDR2 sequences are SGHNT and YYREEE (reference sequence). The CDR3 consists of 12 residues. For the CDR3, the DNA is TGTGCCAGCAGCTGGAGGGGGGAGACCCAGTACTTC. The encoded protein is CASSWRGETQYF.

This sequence joins TRBV9 and TRBJ1-4; the D is unclear. V was trimmed by 0 bases and J by 7 bases, leaving 16 bases between them. The CDR3 totals 16 residues. Germline CDR1 is SGDLS and CDR2 is YYNGEE. The CDR3 region has the DNA TGTGCCAGCAGCGTAGATCTCGCCCCGTGGGGTGAAAAACTGTTTTTT. It yields the protein CASSVDLAPWGEKLFF.

The chain combines TRBV9 with TRBJ1-4, with 7 bases identical to TRBD1. The CDR3 runs to 14 residues. V lost 2 bases, J lost 6 bases, and 4 bases stayed unmatched. Germline lookup yields CDR1 SGDLS and CDR2 YYNGEE. The CDR3 spells CASSVDRADEKLFF. The DNA of the CDR3 is TGTGCCAGCAGCGTCGACAGGGCGGATGAAAAACTGTTTTTT. Full variable domain (rest looked up from reference TRBV9 and TRBJ1-4): DSGVTQTPKHLITATGQRVTLRCSPRSGDLSVYWYQQSLDQGLQFLIQYYNGEERAKGNILERFSAQQFPDLHSELNLSSLELGDSALYFCASSVDRADEKLFFGSGTQLSVL.

The J gene is TRBJ2-2, the V gene TRBV19; 11 positions match TRBD1. This CDR3 region has 16 residues. From germline, CDR1 is LNHDA and CDR2 SQIVND (reference sequence). V trimming: 2 bases; J trimming: 5 bases; junction bases outside the gene matches: 4. The CDR3 nucleotides read TGTGCCAGTAGTATACCGGGACAGGGGGTTACCGGGGAGCTGTTTTTT. Translated, it gives CASSIPGQGVTGELFF.

This chain joins TRBV6-1 and TRBJ1-4, with TRBD1 as a possible D gene (5 bases). V lost 1 base, J lost 4 bases, and 7 bases lay in between. CDR3 length: 14 residues. Per the germline V gene, CDR1 is MNHNS and CDR2 is SASEGT. CDR3 protein: CASSEVQGNEKLFF. The CDR3 DNA reads as TGTGCCAGCAGTGAAGTGCAGGGTAATGAAAAACTGTTTTTT.

The rearrangement uses TRBV7-9 and TRBJ2-1; 8 bases align to TRBD1. This CDR3 comprises 15 residues. CDR1 and CDR2 (germline): SEHNR, FQNEAQ (reference sequence). J lost 2 bases, V lost 5 bases, and 5 bases had no gene match. The CDR3 bases are TGTGCCAGCAGCACGACAGGGGAGGCCTACAATGAGCAGTTCTTC. Protein: CASSTTGEAYNEQFF.

The rearrangement joins TRBV6-1 to TRBJ2-1, with TRBD1 identical over 9 bases. This CDR3 comprises 16 residues. CDR1 and CDR2 (germline): MNHNS, SASEGT. Trimming took 2 bases from V and 0 from J; bases not matched to a gene: 2. The CDR3 DNA follows: TGTGCCAGCAGTGAACTGGGACAGGGCTCCTACAATGAGCAGTTCTTC. This sequence encodes CASSELGQGSYNEQFF.

The chain combines TRBV4-1 with TRBJ2-7, with D perhaps matching TRBD2 (5 bases). Germline V gene data show CDR1 as MGHRA and CDR2 as YSYEKL. The CDR3 contains 15 residues. Trimming cost V 3 bases and J 2 bases, with 14 bases left between them. CDR3 residues: CASSQDDPGTYEQYF. The CDR3 coding sequence is TGCGCCAGCAGCCAGGATGACCCGGGGACCTACGAGCAGTACTTC.